Listed below are T cell receptor beta chains from one sample, sequenced in a study of identifying expanded T cells in peripheral blood. Measured with immunoSEQ multiplex PCR; TCRdb has only the in-frame clones, and not every one. Counted here are tens of thousands of clones, 65% to 85% occurring once; the ten biggest clones make up 15% to 20%. The material sequenced was blood. Source of these receptors: a person aged 18 to 69 in good health. Each CDR3 is given with its conserved first and last residue. Each record gives: V gene, clone size, D gene, J gene, CDR3 DNA, CDR3 protein. The D gene is left open where the match is weak. Clone sizes are given selectively: once, few, many, or a class where the clone is expanded.

>TRBV18|NA|NA|TRBJ2-5
TGTGCCAGCTCATCACTGGACCAAGAGACCCAGTACTTC
CASSSLDQETQYF
>TRBV5-6|NA|NA|TRBJ1-4
TGTGCCAGCAGCACCACCGGGGGTAATGAAAAACTGTTTTTT
CASSTTGGNEKLFF
>TRBV28|NA|TRBD2|TRBJ2-1
TGTGCCGGGAAAGGGGGGGGACTAGCGGAATCCCACAATGAGCAGTTCTTC
CAGKGGGLAESHNEQFF
>TRBV6-1|NA|NA|TRBJ1-2
TGTGCCAGCAGCCCCCTCTTCTATGGCTACACCTTC
CASSPLFYGYTF
>TRBV28|NA|TRBD1|TRBJ1-5
TGTGCCAGCAGCTACCCGGGACAGGGTCCAAATAGCAATCAGCCCCAGCATTTT
CASSYPGQGPNSNQPQHF
>TRBV9|NA|NA|TRBJ2-7
TGTGCCAGCAGCGTAGGAGTGAGCAGCTCCTACGAGCAGTACTTC
CASSVGVSSSYEQYF
>TRBV28|NA|NA|TRBJ2-7
TGTGCCAGCAGTTTGGGAGTATTGGAGGGAGGTTTGTACGAGCAGTACTTC
CASSLGVLEGGLYEQYF
>TRBV28|few|TRBD1|TRBJ2-5
TGTGCCAGCACCCAAGTGGGACAGGGGGCCTACGGTGGCGAGACCCAGTACTTC
CASTQVGQGAYGGETQYF
>TRBV5-1|NA|NA|TRBJ2-3
TGCGCCAGCAGCCAAGAAGGACGGACGCTAACAGATACGCAGTATTTT
CASSQEGRTLTDTQYF
>TRBV6-5|NA|NA|TRBJ1-2
TGTGCCAGCAGCCTCGGTGGCGACGACTATGGCTACACCTTC
CASSLGGDDYGYTF
>TRBV18|NA|TRBD2|TRBJ2-7
TGTGCCAGCTCACCCAGAAGAGCGGGAGACAATGAGCAGTACTTC
CASSPRRAGDNEQYF
>TRBV5-1|NA|TRBD2|TRBJ2-3
TGCGCCAGCAGCTTGGCCCTAGCGGCCATAGATACGCAGTATTTT
CASSLALAAIDTQYF
>TRBV4-1|few|TRBD1|TRBJ1-4
TGCGCCAGCAGCCAAGATACCGGGACAGGGGGGGAAAAACTGTTTTTT
CASSQDTGTGGEKLFF
>TRBV4-2|NA|NA|TRBJ2-1
TGTGCCAGCAGCCAAGATCAGGCTAGTGCCTACAATGAGCAGTTCTTC
CASSQDQASAYNEQFF
>TRBV29-1|NA|TRBD2|TRBJ2-7
TGCAGCGTTGAAGGGACTAGCGCCCACGAGCAGTACTTC
CSVEGTSAHEQYF
>TRBV30|NA|NA|TRBJ2-3
TGTGCCTGGAGTGTACTGGCCCCAGATACGCAGTATTTT
CAWSVLAPDTQYF
>TRBV28|many|TRBD2|TRBJ2-7
TGTGCCAGCAGTTTGGTAACTAGCGGGAGGGCCGGGGAGCAGTACTTC
CASSLVTSGRAGEQYF
>TRBV6-6|NA|NA|TRBJ2-1
TGTGCCAGCAGTTACTCGTCAGAAGAGCAGTTCTTC
CASSYSSEEQFF
>TRBV5-1|NA|NA|TRBJ1-2
TGCGCCAGCAGCTTGGAGACAGTTAACTATGGCTACACCTTC
CASSLETVNYGYTF
>TRBV7-7|NA|TRBD2|TRBJ2-5
TGTGCTAGCAGCTTAAGTCGCGGGAGGGCAGAGACCCAGTACTTC
CASSLSRGRAETQYF
>TRBV28|NA|NA|TRBJ2-7
TGTGCCAGCACCCCTTACCAGGGACGCTACGAGCAGTACTTC
CASTPYQGRYEQYF
>TRBV13|NA|TRBD1|TRBJ1-2
TGTGCCAGCAGCTTAGGCCTAAGTGGACAGGGAAATGGCTACACCTTC
CASSLGLSGQGNGYTF
>TRBV4-3|NA|NA|TRBJ1-3
TGCGCCAGCAGCCAAGATAGCGGAAGGGCTCCCTCTGGAAACACCATATATTTT
CASSQDSGRAPSGNTIYF
>TRBV6-1|NA|TRBD1|TRBJ1-5
TGTGCCAGCACCGGACAGGGCAATCAGCCCCAGCATTTT
CASTGQGNQPQHF
>TRBV6-1|NA|TRBD1|TRBJ1-2
TGTGCCAGCAGTGAATACGGGGCAGGGGGATATGGCTACACCTTC
CASSEYGAGGYGYTF
>TRBV19|NA|TRBD2|TRBJ2-3
TGTGCCAGTAGTGACGGGACTAGCGGGAGTGGTACGCAGTATTTT
CASSDGTSGSGTQYF
>TRBV5-1|few|NA|TRBJ2-1
TGCGCCAGCAGCTCAGGACCTGAGCAGTTCTTC
CASSSGPEQFF
>TRBV15|NA|NA|TRBJ2-7
TGTGCCACCAGCAGAGACAGGGGTTACGAGCAGTACTTC
CATSRDRGYEQYF
>TRBV5-1|few|NA|TRBJ1-1
TGCGCCAGCAGCTTGGGGGATATCGGAGGGACTGAAGCTTTCTTT
CASSLGDIGGTEAFF
>TRBV5-1|NA|NA|TRBJ1-3
TGCGCCAGCAGCCTCGGGACCGCGACTCTGGGAAACACCATATATTTT
CASSLGTATLGNTIYF
>TRBV5-5|NA|NA|TRBJ2-5
TGTGCCAGCAGCTTGGGTGGTGAGGGGTACCAAGAGACCCAGTACTTC
CASSLGGEGYQETQYF
>TRBV25-1|NA|NA|TRBJ2-3
TGTGCCAGCTCATACAGGGTTAGTAGCACAGATACGCAGTATTTT
CASSYRVSSTDTQYF
>TRBV4-1|once|NA|TRBJ1-3
TGCGCCAGCAGCTATGAAATGGGGGTTTTCGGAAACACCATATATTTT
CASSYEMGVFGNTIYF
>TRBV18|NA|NA|TRBJ2-5
TGTGCCAGCTCACCAGGGGCAGGGGAAGAGACCCAGTACTTC
CASSPGAGEETQYF
>TRBV7-6|NA|TRBD1|TRBJ2-7
TGTGCCAGCAGCTTCGTTGGACAGGGGAGCTACGAGCAGTACTTC
CASSFVGQGSYEQYF
>TRBV27|NA|NA|TRBJ1-5
TGTGCCAGCAGTCCCCGACCGGACGGAGCAAATCAGCCCCAGCATTTT
CASSPRPDGANQPQHF
>TRBV27|NA|NA|TRBJ2-7
TGTGCCAGCTCAAACAGTTTCTACGAGCAGTACTTC
CASSNSFYEQYF
>TRBV15|NA|NA|TRBJ2-3
TGTGCCACCAGCAGAGACCGAGGGGACATTTCCCGCAGGTATTTT
CATSRDRGDISRRYF
>TRBV28|NA|NA|TRBJ1-2
TGTGCCAGCAGCCAGGACATAAACTATGGCTACACCTTC
CASSQDINYGYTF
>TRBV28|NA|TRBD1|TRBJ1-2
TGTGCCAGCAGTTTAGTCCCAGGGACAGGGGGTAGTGGCTACACCTTC
CASSLVPGTGGSGYTF
>TRBV11-2|NA|NA|TRBJ1-1
TGTGCCAGCAGCTACAACTACGGCACTGAAGCTTTCTTT
CASSYNYGTEAFF
>TRBV23-1|NA|NA|TRBJ2-7
TGCGCCAGCAGTCAATCGGCGCAAGGCTTCCACTACGAGCAGTACTTC
CASSQSAQGFHYEQYF
>TRBV5-4|NA|TRBD2|TRBJ2-7
TGTGCCAGCAGCCGGGGGACTAGCGGAACCTACGAGCAGTACTTC
CASSRGTSGTYEQYF
>TRBV5-1|NA|TRBD1|TRBJ2-6
TGCGCCAGCAGCCCGGGGACAGGGAGGGCCAACGTCCTGACTTTC
CASSPGTGRANVLTF
>TRBV29-1|once|NA|TRBJ1-4
TGCAGCGTGTCCATATTGCCTAATGAAAAACTGTTTTTT
CSVSILPNEKLFF
>TRBV6-6|NA|NA|TRBJ2-2
TGTGCCAGCAGCTTCAGCACCGGGGAGCTGTTTTTT
CASSFSTGELFF
>TRBV20-1|NA|TRBD1|TRBJ1-2
TGCAGCGCGACAGGGGAGAGTGGCTACACCTTC
CSATGESGYTF
>TRBV15|NA|NA|TRBJ1-1
TGTGCCACCAGCAGAGATGAAACTGAAGCTTTCTTT
CATSRDETEAFF
>TRBV11-1|NA|NA|TRBJ1-1
TGTGCCAGCAGCTTAGGAATCCCAGGACACACTGAAGCTTTCTTT
CASSLGIPGHTEAFF
>TRBV19|NA|NA|TRBJ2-1
TGTGCCAGTAGTGGCGGACACTACTCCTACAATGAGCAGTTCTTC
CASSGGHYSYNEQFF
>TRBV29-1|NA|TRBD2|TRBJ2-7
TGCAGCGTTGTTCGGGCTAGCGGAGCACTCTACGAGCAGTACTTC
CSVVRASGALYEQYF
>TRBV5-1|NA|TRBD1|TRBJ2-7
TGCGCCAGCAGCCTCGGACAGGCTTCCTACGAGCAGTACTTC
CASSLGQASYEQYF
>TRBV7-9|NA|NA|TRBJ1-1
TGTGCCAGCAGCTTAGGCGTGGGAGCTTTCTTT
CASSLGVGAFF